Sequencing of this T cell receptor beta chain was carried out in a study of shared clonotypes between healthy human individuals. Study overall: The study enrolled a couple of women and a few men aged 18 to 49.

CDR3 size: 14 residues. The J segment lost 2 bases and the V segment lost 3 bases, leaving 5 bases of the junction unmatched. The germline V gene has CDR1 SGHRS and CDR2 YFSETQ. Libraries were prepared by immunoSEQ multiplex PCR; TCRdb keeps only in-frame clonotypes and omits some of them. This table holds 2 million or so clones, about 95% found once. The count of this clone is one. As defined, naive CD8 cells were CD45RO-negative and positively selected for CCR7, with terminally differentiated effector memory CD45RA+ cells excluded. This clonotype was sampled from a man between 18 and 35 years old in good health. The J gene is TRBJ2-7, the V gene TRBV5-1; 7 bases are shared with TRBD2. The material sequenced was naive CD8+ T cells sorted from blood. CDR3 in amino acids: CASSYSGLPYEQYF. CDR3 nucleotide sequence: TGCGCCAGCAGCTATAGCGGGTTGCCCTACGAGCAGTACTTC. The full variable domain, completed using reference TRBV5-1 and TRBJ2-7, is KAGVTQTPRYLIKTRGQQVTLSCSPISGHRSVSWYQQTPGQGLQFLFEYFSETQRNKGNFPGRFSGRQFSNSRSEMNVSTLELGDSALYLCASSYSGLPYEQYFGPGTRLTVT.